The 25 T cell receptor beta chains listed next were all sequenced from one sample in a study of T cell changes during pregnancy in multiple sclerosis. TCRdb keeps only in-frame clones here, not all; method: immunoSEQ multiplex PCR. The profile shows some 60,000 clones, 88% of them singletons. The specimen was CD4+ T cells from peripheral blood mononuclear cells, collected in the third trimester of pregnancy. These receptors were obtained from a female donor with multiple sclerosis, enrolled in a pregnancy study.

V is TRBV27 and J is TRBJ2-5; D is perhaps TRBD2 (5 bases). The CDR3 is 13 amino acids. Germline values: CDR1 MNHEY, CDR2 SMNVEV (reference sequence). V lost 6 bases and J lost 4, with 12 bases in between. This CDR3 reads CASSKDSTETQYF. CDR3 coding DNA: TGTGCCAGCAGCAAGGACTCCACAGAGACCCAGTACTTC.

The genes are TRBV5-6 and TRBJ2-5, with D perhaps TRBD1 (5 bases). Germline values: CDR1 SGHDT, CDR2 YYEEEE. The CDR3 is 14 amino acids. V lost 0 bases to trimming and J lost 5 bases, with 11 bases between them. Here the CDR3 DNA reads TGTGCCAGCAGCTTGGCCGCAGGGTCGGAGACCCAGTACTTC. Translation gives CASSLAAGSETQYF.

The chain recombines TRBV30 with TRBJ2-5; 9 bases fit TRBD1. V was pared by 0 bases and J by 5 bases, with 7 bases of the junction left unmatched. The germline V gene has CDR1 GTSNPN and CDR2 SVGIG (reference sequence). The CDR3 has 15 amino acids. DNA for the CDR3: TGTGCCTGGAGTGTAGGGACAGGGTTGAGGGAGACCCAGTACTTC. It specifies CAWSVGTGLRETQYF. Variable domain in full (rest from reference TRBV30 and TRBJ2-5): SQTIHQWPATLVQPVGSPLSLECTVEGTSNPNLYWYRQAAGRGLQLLFYSVGIGQISSEVPQNLSASRPQDRQFILSSKKLLLSDSGFYLCAWSVGTGLRETQYFGPGTRLLVL.

The chain couples TRBV2 to TRBJ2-7, with D perhaps matching TRBD1 (5 bases). Germline V gene sequence: CDR1 SNHLY, CDR2 FYNNEI. V was cut by 4 bases and J by 3 bases, with 7 bases left in between. There are 12 residues in the CDR3. The CDR3 sequence: CASSGGNYEQYF. DNA of the CDR3: TGTGCCAGCAGTGGGGGCAACTACGAGCAGTACTTC. The variable domain in full, completed from reference TRBV2 and TRBJ2-7, reads EPEVTQTPSHQVTQMGQEVILRCVPISNHLYFYWYRQILGQKVEFLVSFYNNEISEKSEIFDDQFSVERPDGSNFTLKIRSTKLEDSAMYFCASSGGNYEQYFGPGTRLTVT.

The chain couples TRBV7-3 to TRBJ1-3; no clear D gene. The CDR3 covers 13 residues. The V end lost 0 bases, the J end lost 9 bases, and 9 bases lay between the germline ends. Germline V gives CDR1 SGHTA, CDR2 FQGTGA. The CDR3 is CASSLTKESTIYF. The DNA of the CDR3 is TGTGCCAGCAGCTTAACGAAGGAGAGCACCATATATTTT.

V usage is TRBV5-1 and J usage is TRBJ2-5; TRBD2 aligns across 9 bases. The J call is in doubt because the DNA end fits TRBJ2-7 better. The CDR3 totals 18 residues. Germline V gene data show CDR1 as SGHRS and CDR2 as YFSETQ. The CDR3 reads CASSLAKDSRTSEYEQYF. DNA for the CDR3: TGCGCCAGCAGCTTGGCCAAAGACAGCCGGACTAGCGAATACGAGCAGTACTTC.

The chain couples TRBV7-8 to TRBJ2-5, with a weak D call TRBD2 (6 bases). The CDR3 runs to 15 residues. Trimming removed 5 bases from V and 1 base from J, with 14 bases in between. CDR1 and CDR2 (germline): SGHVS, FQNEAQ. The CDR3 DNA sequence: TGTGCCAGCAGCCAGCGGCGGGGACCCCAAGAGACCCAGTACTTC. Its protein is CASSQRRGPQETQYF. The full variable domain, rest sourced from reference TRBV7-8 and TRBJ2-5, is GAGVSQSPRYKVAKRGQDVALRCDPISGHVSLFWYQQALGQGPEFLTYFQNEAQLDKSGLPSDRFFAERPEGSVSTLKIQRTQQEDSAVYLCASSQRRGPQETQYFGPGTRLLVL.

The chain couples TRBV6-1 to TRBJ2-2, with TRBD2 matching over 8 bases. The germline V gene encodes CDR1 MNHNS and CDR2 SASEGT. This CDR3 is built from 17 residues. The ends lost 3 bases at V and 5 bases at J; junction bases unmatched: 11. The CDR3 protein is CASSEGGGTRGTGELFF. CDR3 sequence (DNA): TGTGCCAGCAGTGAGGGAGGCGGGACTAGGGGTACCGGGGAGCTGTTTTTT.

This CDR3 reads CAWDTGRRGYTF. CDR3 DNA sequence: TGTGCCTGGGACACAGGGCGGAGGGGCTACACCTTC. The V and J genes are TRBV30 and TRBJ1-2, with D perhaps TRBD1 (6 bases). Looked up from germline, CDR1 is GTSNPN and CDR2 is SVGIG (reference sequence). Trimming removed 5 bases from V and 8 bases from J, with 15 bases in between. The CDR3 contains 12 residues. Full variable domain (missing parts from reference TRBV30 and TRBJ1-2): SQTIHQWPATLVQPVGSPLSLECTVEGTSNPNLYWYRQAAGRGLQLLFYSVGIGQISSEVPQNLSASRPQDRQFILSSKKLLLSDSGFYLCAWDTGRRGYTFGSGTRLTVV.

The rearrangement joins TRBV5-1 to TRBJ2-7, with 7 bases matching TRBD1. The CDR3 is 15 residues long. Germline V gene lookup returns CDR1 SGHRS and CDR2 YFSETQ. With V trimmed by 1 base and J by 2 bases, 6 bases remained unmatched. The CDR3 loop reads CASSLTSGQTYEQYF. CDR3 nucleotide sequence: TGCGCCAGCAGCTTGACATCGGGACAGACCTACGAGCAGTACTTC.

The rearrangement joins TRBV27 to TRBJ1-4; D is perhaps TRBD1 (6 bases). The CDR3 extends over 17 amino acids. The germline V gene has CDR1 MNHEY and CDR2 SMNVEV (reference sequence). Trimming stripped 2 bases from V and 0 bases from J, with 13 bases between. CDR3 coding DNA: TGTGCCAGCAGTTTAAGGGGGGGAGTGGCAACTAATGAAAAACTGTTTTTT. Encoded protein: CASSLRGGVATNEKLFF. The whole variable domain, remainder taken from reference TRBV27 and TRBJ1-4, is EAQVTQNPRYLITVTGKKLTVTCSQNMNHEYMSWYRQDPGLGLRQIYYSMNVEVTDKGDVPEGYKVSRKEKRNFPLILESPSPNQTSLYFCASSLRGGVATNEKLFFGSGTQLSVL.

The chain couples TRBV2 to TRBJ1-2, with TRBD1 as a possible D gene (6 bases). V dropped 5 bases and J dropped 4 bases, with 17 bases sitting between them. This CDR3 region has 15 residues. CDR1 is SNHLY and CDR2 is FYNNEI in the germline V gene. This CDR3 is CASSQNRENSYGYTF. The CDR3 nucleotides read TGTGCCAGCAGTCAGAACAGGGAGAATTCCTATGGCTACACCTTC.

The chain employs TRBV6-5 and TRBJ2-2; D remains ambiguous. Trimming pared 6 bases from V and 2 bases from J, leaving 13 bases between. Germline-derived CDR1 and CDR2 are MNHEY and SVGAGI. CDR3 length: 15 residues. CDR3 in DNA: TGTGCCAGCAGCCGAAAAACATATAACACCGGGGAGCTGTTTTTT. This codes for CASSRKTYNTGELFF.

The V call is TRBV7-9, the J call TRBJ2-1; the match to TRBD1 covers 7 bases. The V and J ends lost 2 bases and 7 bases, in that order; junction bases with no gene match: 5. The CDR3 extends over 14 amino acids. Germline values: CDR1 SEHNR, CDR2 FQNEAQ (reference sequence). The CDR3 protein is CASSLSRGRNEQFF. The CDR3 DNA reads TGTGCCAGCAGCTTATCGAGGGGGCGGAATGAGCAGTTCTTC.

The chain has TRBV7-2 and TRBJ1-1; D might be TRBD1 (6 bases). The CDR3 runs to 16 residues. The germline V gene encodes CDR1 SGHTA and CDR2 FQGNSA. Between the trimmed V and J ends, which lost 0 bases and 5 bases, there was a span of 16 bases. The CDR3 sequence: CASSLAALQGGTEAFF. The DNA for the CDR3 is TGTGCCAGCAGCTTAGCGGCCCTACAGGGAGGGACTGAAGCTTTCTTT. Full variable domain (remainder filled in from reference TRBV7-2 and TRBJ1-1): GAGVSQSPSNKVTEKGKDVELRCDPISGHTALYWYRQSLGQGLEFLIYFQGNSAPDKSGLPSDRFSAERTGGSVSTLTIQRTQQEDSAVYLCASSLAALQGGTEAFFGQGTRLTVV.

This clone has only a few counts. This chain links TRBV2 with TRBJ1-5; a weak D match, TRBD1 (6 bases). The CDR3 extends over 14 amino acids. V shed 4 bases and J shed 2 bases, with 9 bases lying between them. Germline CDR1 SNHLY, CDR2 FYNNEI. CDR3 amino acids: CASSAAGGNQPQHF. In DNA, the CDR3 is TGTGCCAGCAGTGCAGCAGGGGGCAATCAGCCCCAGCATTTT.

V is TRBV5-1 and J is TRBJ1-2, with a possible D match to TRBD1 (6 bases). V was pared by 3 bases and J by 10 bases, with 19 bases between. The CDR3 has 14 amino acids. The germline CDR1 and CDR2 sequences are SGHRS and YFSETQ. CDR3 in amino acids: CASSSPDRALPYTF. DNA of the CDR3: TGCGCCAGCAGCTCGCCGGACAGAGCCCTCCCCTACACCTTC. Together with reference TRBV5-1 and TRBJ1-2, the CDR3 gives the full variable domain: KAGVTQTPRYLIKTRGQQVTLSCSPISGHRSVSWYQQTPGQGLQFLFEYFSETQRNKGNFPGRFSGRQFSNSRSEMNVSTLELGDSALYLCASSSPDRALPYTFGSGTRLTVV.

CDR3 in DNA: TGCGCCAGCAGCGGCCTCCGGCCGGGAGAGCAGTACTTC. Residues: CASSGLRPGEQYF. This rearrangement joins TRBV10-1 to TRBJ2-7; tentatively, D is TRBD2 (5 bases). V dropped 6 bases and J dropped 7 bases, with 16 bases sitting between them. Germline lookup yields CDR1 WNHNN and CDR2 SYGVQD (reference sequence). This CDR3 spans 13 amino acids.

This clone was counted a single time. This chain uses TRBV5-1 with TRBJ1-1; 7 bases line up with TRBD1. V trimming: 6 bases; J trimming: 1 base; junction bases outside the gene matches: 15. The germline CDR1 and CDR2 sequences are SGHRS and YFSETQ. The CDR3 extends over 17 amino acids. Here the CDR3 DNA reads TGCGCCAGCAACGCTCTAAAGACCGGGACAGCGAACACTGAAGCTTTCTTT. This translates into CASNALKTGTANTEAFF.

This clone appeared a few times. The chain has TRBV6-5 and TRBJ1-6, with D hard to call. Germline V gene lookup returns CDR1 MNHEY and CDR2 SVGAGI. Between the trimmed V and J ends, which lost 8 bases and 8 bases, there was a span of 16 bases. The CDR3 has 14 amino acids. CDR3 bases: TGTGCCAGCCGCCCCACGTACAACCATTCACCCCTCCACTTT. As protein: CASRPTYNHSPLHF.

The chain has TRBV9 and TRBJ2-3; the match to TRBD2 covers 12 bases. CDR1 is SGDLS and CDR2 is YYNGEE in the germline V gene. Germline trimming cut 4 bases from V and 4 bases from J; bases unmatched to any gene: 10. CDR3 length: 17 amino acids. The CDR3 DNA sequence: TGTGCCAGCAGCATGAGGACTAGCGGGACGGATCCAGATACGCAGTATTTT. Amino acids: CASSMRTSGTDPDTQYF.

The V call is TRBV18, the J call TRBJ2-1; 7 bases are a match to TRBD2. The ends lost 3 bases at V and 7 bases at J; junction bases unmatched: 3. The CDR3 consists of 13 residues. Germline V CDR1 and CDR2: KGHSH, LQKENI. CDR3 DNA: TGTGCCAGCTCACCTCGGGGGGATAATGAGCAGTTCTTC. Translating gives CASSPRGDNEQFF.

This sequence joins TRBV7-2 and TRBJ1-4; 8 bases map to TRBD1. J was trimmed by 8 bases and V by 2 bases; bases with no gene match: 13. This CDR3 region has 17 residues. Germline assignment: CDR1 SGHTA and CDR2 FQGNSA. In DNA, the CDR3 is TGTGCCAGCAGCTTAAGAGGACAGGGTGCTTTTCTGGAAAAACTGTTTTTT. It is translated as CASSLRGQGAFLEKLFF.

The chain links TRBV19 to TRBJ2-3, with D possibly TRBD2 on 6 matching bases. The V end was cut by 3 bases, the J end by 3 bases, with 13 bases between. Germline assignment: CDR1 LNHDA and CDR2 SQIVND (reference sequence). This CDR3 region has 15 residues. DNA of the CDR3: TGTGCCAGTAGTATGAGGCACGGGGGTACAGATACGCAGTATTTT. This gives the protein CASSMRHGGTDTQYF.

This clone was counted between two and nine times. The gene calls are TRBV6-6 and TRBJ1-1, with D possibly being TRBD1 (5 bases). The CDR3 has 13 residues. In germline, CDR1 is MNHNY, CDR2 SVGAGI (reference sequence). The ends were cut back, 7 bases at V and 8 bases at J, with 17 bases in the middle. CDR3 nucleotides: TGTGCCAGCACTCTCATCGGGGGGGAAGAAGCTTTCTTT. This translates into CASTLIGGEEAFF.